A few counts support the clone carrying this T cell receptor (beta chain). Its antigen is still unknown. The study reverse transcribed the entire isolated RNA, so it sequenced expressed TCRB transcripts. TCRdb keeps only in-frame clones here, not all; method: immunoSEQ multiplex PCR. The sample holds around 240,000 clones; more than 9% are singletons and the top ten take about 0.037%. Germline V gene sequence: CDR1 SGHRS, CDR2 YFSETQ. This CDR3 region has 15 residues. The V gene lost 0 bases and the J gene lost 5 bases, with 11 bases spanning the gap. Every single donor gave one heparinised blood draw, and these averaged about 116 mL. The sample belongs to a study of beta chain features in type 1 diabetes. At the level of the study: The patients were much like the healthy donors in age, gender and cell yields.

Study-wide findings and caveats: Patients with Type 1 diabetes showed moderately but significantly shorter TCRB CDR3s in all four CD4+ subsets. The study found fewer insertions and more deletions at VDJ junctions in type 1 diabetes patients.

The chain links TRBV5-1 to TRBJ2-2; D not resolved. This receptor was taken from a woman aged 18-29 years in good health. Material for sequencing was naive CD4+ T cells from blood. This CDR3 reads CASSLASTETGELFF. The CDR3 nucleotides are TGCGCCAGCAGCTTGGCGAGCACAGAGACCGGGGAGCTGTTTTTT.